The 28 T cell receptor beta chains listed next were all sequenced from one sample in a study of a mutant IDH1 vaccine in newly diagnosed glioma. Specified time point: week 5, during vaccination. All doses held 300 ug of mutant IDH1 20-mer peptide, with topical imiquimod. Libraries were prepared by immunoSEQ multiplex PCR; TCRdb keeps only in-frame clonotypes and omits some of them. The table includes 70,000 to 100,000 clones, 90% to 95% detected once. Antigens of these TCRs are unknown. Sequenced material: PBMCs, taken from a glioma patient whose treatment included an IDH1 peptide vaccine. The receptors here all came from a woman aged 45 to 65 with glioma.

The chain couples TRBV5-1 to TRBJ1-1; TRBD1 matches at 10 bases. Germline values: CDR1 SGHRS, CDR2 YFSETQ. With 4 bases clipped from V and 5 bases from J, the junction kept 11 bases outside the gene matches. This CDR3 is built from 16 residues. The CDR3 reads CASSPNPGQGVTEAFF. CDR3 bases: TGCGCCAGCAGCCCCAATCCCGGACAGGGGGTAACTGAAGCTTTCTTT. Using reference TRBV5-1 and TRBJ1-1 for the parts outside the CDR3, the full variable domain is KAGVTQTPRYLIKTRGQQVTLSCSPISGHRSVSWYQQTPGQGLQFLFEYFSETQRNKGNFPGRFSGRQFSNSRSEMNVSTLELGDSALYLCASSPNPGQGVTEAFFGQGTRLTVV.

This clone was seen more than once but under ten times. The CDR3, as DNA: TGTGCCAGCAGCGTAGAGGGTTTTTATGGCTACACCTTC. Translation: CASSVEGFYGYTF. The chain recombines TRBV9 with TRBJ1-2, with D unclear. Germline CDR1 and CDR2: SGDLS and YYNGEE. Trimming took off 0 bases at V and 5 bases at J, with 8 bases between the two ends. The CDR3 is 13 residues long. Drawing the rest from reference TRBV9 and TRBJ1-2, the complete variable domain is DSGVTQTPKHLITATGQRVTLRCSPRSGDLSVYWYQQSLDQGLQFLIQYYNGEERAKGNILERFSAQQFPDLHSELNLSSLELGDSALYFCASSVEGFYGYTFGSGTRLTVV.

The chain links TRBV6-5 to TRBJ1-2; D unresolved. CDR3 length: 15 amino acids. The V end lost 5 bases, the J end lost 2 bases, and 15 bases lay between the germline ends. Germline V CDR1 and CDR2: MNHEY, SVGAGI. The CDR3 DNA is TGTGCCAGCAGTCAAAACCCTTATATCAACTATGGCTACACCTTC. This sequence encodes CASSQNPYINYGYTF.

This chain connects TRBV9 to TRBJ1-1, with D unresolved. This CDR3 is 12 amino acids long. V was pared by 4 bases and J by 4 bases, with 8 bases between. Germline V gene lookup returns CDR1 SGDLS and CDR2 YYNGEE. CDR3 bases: TGTGCCAGCAGCTCCCGAGGCACTGAAGCTTTCTTT. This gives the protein CASSSRGTEAFF. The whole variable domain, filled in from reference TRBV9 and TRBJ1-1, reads DSGVTQTPKHLITATGQRVTLRCSPRSGDLSVYWYQQSLDQGLQFLIQYYNGEERAKGNILERFSAQQFPDLHSELNLSSLELGDSALYFCASSSRGTEAFFGQGTRLTVV.

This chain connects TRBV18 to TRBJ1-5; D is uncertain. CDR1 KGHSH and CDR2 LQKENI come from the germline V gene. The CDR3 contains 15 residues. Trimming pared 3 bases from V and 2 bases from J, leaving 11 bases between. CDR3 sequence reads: CASSPWTDGNQPQHF. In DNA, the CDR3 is TGTGCCAGCTCACCTTGGACGGATGGCAATCAGCCCCAGCATTTT.

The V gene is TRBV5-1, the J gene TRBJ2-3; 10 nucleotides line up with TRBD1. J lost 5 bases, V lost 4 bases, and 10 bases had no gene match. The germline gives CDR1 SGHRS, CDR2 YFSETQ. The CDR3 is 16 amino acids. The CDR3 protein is CASSATGTGVLDTQYF. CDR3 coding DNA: TGCGCCAGCAGCGCTACCGGGACAGGGGTTTTAGATACGCAGTATTTT.

The CDR3 here is CASSQVAGTGNRDQETQYF. The CDR3 DNA reads TGTGCCAGCAGCCAAGTGGCCGGGACAGGAAATAGGGACCAAGAGACCCAGTACTTC. The gene calls are TRBV4-2 and TRBJ2-5, with 8 bases that match TRBD1. CDR3 size: 19 residues. V trimming: 1 base; J trimming: 0 bases; junction bases outside the gene matches: 13. Germline V gene lookup returns CDR1 LGHNA and CDR2 YNFKEQ.

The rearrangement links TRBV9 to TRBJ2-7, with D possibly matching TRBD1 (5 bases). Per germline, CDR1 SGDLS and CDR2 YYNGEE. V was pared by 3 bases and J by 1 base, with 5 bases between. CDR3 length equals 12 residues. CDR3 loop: CASSGTSYEQYF. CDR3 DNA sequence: TGTGCCAGCAGCGGGACATCCTACGAGCAGTACTTC.

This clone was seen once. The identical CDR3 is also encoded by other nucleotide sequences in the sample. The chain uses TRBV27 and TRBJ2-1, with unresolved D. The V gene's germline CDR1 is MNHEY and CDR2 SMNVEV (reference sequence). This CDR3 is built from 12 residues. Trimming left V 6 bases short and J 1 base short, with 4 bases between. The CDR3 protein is CASSRSYNEQFF. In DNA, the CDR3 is TGTGCCAGCAGCCGGTCCTACAATGAGCAGTTCTTC.

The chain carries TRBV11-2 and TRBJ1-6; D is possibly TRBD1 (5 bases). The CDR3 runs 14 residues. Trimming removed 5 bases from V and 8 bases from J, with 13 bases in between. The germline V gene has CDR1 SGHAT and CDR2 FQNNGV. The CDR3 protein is CASSRRTGDSPLHF. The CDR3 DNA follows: TGTGCCAGCAGCCGCCGGACGGGGGATTCACCCCTCCACTTT.

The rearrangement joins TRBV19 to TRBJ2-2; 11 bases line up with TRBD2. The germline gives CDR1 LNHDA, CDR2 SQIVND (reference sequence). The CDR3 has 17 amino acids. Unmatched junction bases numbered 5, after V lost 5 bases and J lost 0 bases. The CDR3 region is CASSGGLAGSNTGELFF. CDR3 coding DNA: TGTGCCAGTAGTGGCGGACTAGCGGGTTCGAACACCGGGGAGCTGTTTTTT.

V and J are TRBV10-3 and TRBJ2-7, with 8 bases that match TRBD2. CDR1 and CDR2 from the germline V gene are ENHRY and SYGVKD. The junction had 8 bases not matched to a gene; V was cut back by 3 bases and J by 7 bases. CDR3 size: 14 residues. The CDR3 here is CAISDAGGLLEQYF. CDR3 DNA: TGTGCCATCAGTGACGCGGGAGGCCTTTTAGAGCAGTACTTC.

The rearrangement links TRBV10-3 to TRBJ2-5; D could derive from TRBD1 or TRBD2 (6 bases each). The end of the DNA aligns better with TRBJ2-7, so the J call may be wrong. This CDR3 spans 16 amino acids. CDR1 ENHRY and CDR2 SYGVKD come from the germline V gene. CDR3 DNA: TGTGCCATCAGGAACCAGCAGGGGCTAGGGAGGAACGAGCAGTACTTC. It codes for CAIRNQQGLGRNEQYF.

CDR3 bases: TGTGCCAGCAGTGGGCAGGCCACTAACTATGGCTACACCTTC. The encoded protein is CASSGQATNYGYTF. The chain recombines TRBV27 with TRBJ1-2; the D is unclear. The CDR3 totals 14 residues. V dropped 5 bases and J dropped 0 bases, with 10 bases sitting between them. Germline values: CDR1 MNHEY, CDR2 SMNVEV (reference sequence).

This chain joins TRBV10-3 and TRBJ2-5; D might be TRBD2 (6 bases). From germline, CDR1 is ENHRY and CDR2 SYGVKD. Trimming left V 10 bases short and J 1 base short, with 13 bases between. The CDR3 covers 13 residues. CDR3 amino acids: CATGAGIQETQYF. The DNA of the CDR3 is TGTGCCACCGGTGCGGGGATCCAAGAGACCCAGTACTTC.

The CDR3 loop is CASSIRRQGIANEKLFF. The CDR3 DNA reads as TGTGCCAGCAGTATCCGACGACAGGGCATAGCTAATGAAAAACTGTTTTTT. The chain joins TRBV27 to TRBJ1-4, with 7 positions matching TRBD1. V lost 5 bases, J lost 3 bases, and 12 bases stayed unmatched. The germline V gene has CDR1 MNHEY and CDR2 SMNVEV (reference sequence). The CDR3 sequence is 17 residues long.

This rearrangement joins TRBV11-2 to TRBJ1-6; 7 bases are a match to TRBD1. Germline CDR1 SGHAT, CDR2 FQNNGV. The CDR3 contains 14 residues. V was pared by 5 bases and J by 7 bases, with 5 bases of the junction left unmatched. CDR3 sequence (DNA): TGTGCCAGCAGCGGATGGGACAGCAATTCACCCCTCCACTTT. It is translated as CASSGWDSNSPLHF.

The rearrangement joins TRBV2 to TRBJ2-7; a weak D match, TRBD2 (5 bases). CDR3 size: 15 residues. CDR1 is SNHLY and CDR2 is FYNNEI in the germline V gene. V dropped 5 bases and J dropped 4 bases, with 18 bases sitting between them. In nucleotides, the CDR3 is TGTGCCAGCAGTCTCCGCTCCGATACTAGTTACGAGCAGTACTTC. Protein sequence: CASSLRSDTSYEQYF. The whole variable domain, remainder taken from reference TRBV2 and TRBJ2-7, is EPEVTQTPSHQVTQMGQEVILRCVPISNHLYFYWYRQILGQKVEFLVSFYNNEISEKSEIFDDQFSVERPDGSNFTLKIRSTKLEDSAMYFCASSLRSDTSYEQYFGPGTRLTVT.

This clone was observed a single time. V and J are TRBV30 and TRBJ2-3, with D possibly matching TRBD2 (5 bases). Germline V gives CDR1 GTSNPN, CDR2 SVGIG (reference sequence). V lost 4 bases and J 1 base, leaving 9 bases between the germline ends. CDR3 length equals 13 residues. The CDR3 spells CAWTWGGTDTQYF. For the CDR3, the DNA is TGTGCCTGGACCTGGGGAGGCACAGATACGCAGTATTTT.

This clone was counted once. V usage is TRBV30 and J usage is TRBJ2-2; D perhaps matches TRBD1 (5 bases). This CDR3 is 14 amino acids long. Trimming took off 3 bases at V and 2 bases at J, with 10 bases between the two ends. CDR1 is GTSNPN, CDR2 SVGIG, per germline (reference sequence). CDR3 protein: CAWRWTPNTGELFF. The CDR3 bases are TGTGCCTGGAGGTGGACACCAAACACCGGGGAGCTGTTTTTT.

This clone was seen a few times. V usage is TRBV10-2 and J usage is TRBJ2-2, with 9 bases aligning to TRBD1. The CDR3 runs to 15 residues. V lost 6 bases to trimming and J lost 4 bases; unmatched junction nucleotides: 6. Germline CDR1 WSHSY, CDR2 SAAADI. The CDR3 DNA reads TGCGCCAGCAGGTGGGGGACAGGGAGCACCGGGGAGCTGTTTTTT. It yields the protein CASRWGTGSTGELFF.

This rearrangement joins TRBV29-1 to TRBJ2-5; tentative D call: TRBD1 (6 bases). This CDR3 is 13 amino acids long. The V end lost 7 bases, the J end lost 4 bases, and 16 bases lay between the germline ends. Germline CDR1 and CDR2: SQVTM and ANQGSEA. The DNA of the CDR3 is TGCAGCGCCTTCAGGGGCCCAAGAGAGACCCAGTACTTC. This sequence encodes CSAFRGPRETQYF. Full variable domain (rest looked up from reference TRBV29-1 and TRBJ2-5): SAVISQKPSRDICQRGTSLTIQCQVDSQVTMMFWYRQQPGQSLTLIATANQGSEATYESGFVIDKFPISRPNLTFSTLTVSNMSPEDSSIYLCSAFRGPRETQYFGPGTRLLVL.

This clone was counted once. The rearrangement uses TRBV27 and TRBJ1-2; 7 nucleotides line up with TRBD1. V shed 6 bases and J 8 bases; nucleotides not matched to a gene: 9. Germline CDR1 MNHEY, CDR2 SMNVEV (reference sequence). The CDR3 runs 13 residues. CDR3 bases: TGTGCCAGCAGCTCGAGACAGGGTCGGGGCTACACCTTC. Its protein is CASSSRQGRGYTF.

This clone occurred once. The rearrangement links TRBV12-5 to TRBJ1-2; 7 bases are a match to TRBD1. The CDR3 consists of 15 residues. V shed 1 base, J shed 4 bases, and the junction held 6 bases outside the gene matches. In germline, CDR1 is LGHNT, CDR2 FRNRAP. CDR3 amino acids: CASGLALDRVYGYTF. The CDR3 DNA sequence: TGTGCTAGTGGTTTGGCCTTAGACAGGGTCTATGGCTACACCTTC. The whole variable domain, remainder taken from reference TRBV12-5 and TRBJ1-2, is DARVTQTPRHKVTEMGQEVTMRCQPILGHNTVFWYRQTMMQGLELLAYFRNRAPLDDSGMPKDRFSAEMPDATLATLKIQPSEPRDSAVYFCASGLALDRVYGYTFGSGTRLTVV.

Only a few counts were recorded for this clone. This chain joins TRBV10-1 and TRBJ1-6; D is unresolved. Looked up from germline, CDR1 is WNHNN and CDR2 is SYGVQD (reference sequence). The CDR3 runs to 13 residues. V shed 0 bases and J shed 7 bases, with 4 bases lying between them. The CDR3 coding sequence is TGCGCCAGCAGTGAGTCGACCAATTCACCCCTCCACTTT. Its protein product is CASSESTNSPLHF.

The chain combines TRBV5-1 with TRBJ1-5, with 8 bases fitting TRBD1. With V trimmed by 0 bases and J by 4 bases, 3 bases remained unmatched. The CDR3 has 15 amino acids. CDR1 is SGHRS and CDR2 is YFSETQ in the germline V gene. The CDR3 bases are TGCGCCAGCAGCTTGGCGGGACAGGCGAATCAGCCCCAGCATTTT. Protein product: CASSLAGQANQPQHF.

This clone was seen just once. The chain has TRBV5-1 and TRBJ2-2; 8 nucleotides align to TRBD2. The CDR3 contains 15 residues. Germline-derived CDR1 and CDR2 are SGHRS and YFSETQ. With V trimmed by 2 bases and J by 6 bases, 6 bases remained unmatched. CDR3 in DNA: TGCGCCAGCAGCTTTAGGGCAGCGGGGGCCGGGGAGCTGTTTTTT. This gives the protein CASSFRAAGAGELFF.

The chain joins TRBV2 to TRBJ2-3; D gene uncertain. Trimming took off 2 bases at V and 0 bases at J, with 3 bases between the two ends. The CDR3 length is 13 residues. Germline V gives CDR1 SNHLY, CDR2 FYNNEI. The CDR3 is CASSEISTDTQYF. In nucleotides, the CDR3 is TGTGCCAGCAGTGAAATCAGCACAGATACGCAGTATTTT.